A selection of T cell receptor beta chains follows, all from one sample in a study of blood T cell repertoires in COVID-19. The repertoire was sequenced with immunoSEQ multiplex PCR; TCRdb's copy has only in-frame clones and lacks some. The sample carries about 200,000 clones, just under 85% recorded once. What was sequenced was peripheral blood. Every receptor here comes from a woman aged 70-85 years with active or convalescent COVID-19. Each CDR3 is given with its conserved first and last residue. The D gene is left open where the match is weak. Size is omitted from some rows. Given values are once, few, many or a class for expanded clones.

clone size,V gene,J gene,D gene,CDR3 protein,CDR3 DNA
.,TRBV7-6,TRBJ2-3,.,CASSRGGARTDTQYF,TGTGCCAGCAGCCGAGGGGGGGCTCGCACAGATACGCAGTATTTT
.,TRBV24-1,TRBJ2-5,TRBD2,CATSDPGTSGQETQYF,TGTGCCACCAGTGATCCCGGGACTAGCGGCCAAGAGACCCAGTACTTC
.,TRBV7-3,TRBJ2-1,.,CASSEQLENEQFF,TGTGCCAGCAGCGAGCAACTAGAGAATGAGCAGTTCTTC
.,TRBV7-3,TRBJ1-1,.,CASSIQENTEAFF,TGTGCCAGCAGCATACAGGAGAACACTGAAGCTTTCTTT
.,TRBV6-5,TRBJ2-3,TRBD2,CASSYRGGTQYF,TGTGCCAGCAGTTATCGCGGGGGTACGCAGTATTTT
.,TRBV5-1,TRBJ2-7,TRBD2,CASSPGLNEQYF,TGCGCCAGCAGCCCGGGACTAAACGAGCAGTACTTC
.,TRBV19,TRBJ1-5,.,CASSRTEDSNQPQHF,TGTGCCAGTAGTAGGACAGAAGATAGCAATCAGCCCCAGCATTTT
once,TRBV2,TRBJ2-1,.,CASSSGSYNEQFF,TGTGCCAGCAGTAGCGGGTCCTACAATGAGCAGTTCTTC
.,TRBV21-1,TRBJ2-6,.,CASSNLGQGRSGANVLTF,TGTGCCAGCAGCAACCTAGGACAGGGTCGCTCTGGGGCCAACGTCCTGACTTTC
.,TRBV5-1,TRBJ1-1,TRBD1,CASQGTGPTEAFF,TGCGCCAGCCAAGGGACAGGACCCACTGAAGCTTTCTTT
.,TRBV5-1,TRBJ1-2,TRBD1,CASSYYRRDRGPVGYGYTF,TGCGCCAGCAGCTACTACCGGAGGGACAGGGGGCCTGTCGGCTATGGCTACACCTTC
few,TRBV5-6,TRBJ2-7,TRBD1,CASSFGTGLVSYEQYF,TGTGCCAGCAGTTTTGGGACAGGTCTTGTCTCCTACGAGCAGTACTTC
.,TRBV2,TRBJ2-3,.,CASSENGLPTDTQYF,TGTGCCAGCAGTGAAAATGGACTTCCCACAGATACGCAGTATTTT
.,TRBV6-5,TRBJ2-3,.,CASRGGLIDTQYF,TGTGCCAGCAGGGGGGGTTTAATAGATACGCAGTATTTT
.,TRBV4-1,TRBJ2-1,.,CASSQEGATYNEQFF,TGCGCCAGCAGCCAAGAGGGAGCGACTTACAATGAGCAGTTCTTC
.,TRBV18,TRBJ2-7,TRBD2,CASSPAGGSSYEQYF,TGTGCCAGCTCACCAGCGGGAGGGTCCTCCTACGAGCAGTACTTC
few,TRBV28,TRBJ1-5,.,CASSPLGASNQPQHF,TGTGCCAGCTCCCCGCTGGGGGCGAGCAATCAGCCCCAGCATTTT
.,TRBV19,TRBJ2-7,TRBD1,CASSILGQGAYEQYF,TGTGCCAGTAGTATCTTGGGACAGGGGGCCTACGAGCAGTACTTC
.,TRBV11-2,TRBJ2-1,TRBD1,CASSLALGTGTFEQFF,TGTGCCAGCAGCTTGGCTCTCGGGACAGGTACGTTTGAGCAGTTCTTC
.,TRBV12-5,TRBJ2-2,.,CASGLPRENTGELFF,TGTGCTAGTGGTTTGCCCCGGGAGAACACCGGGGAGCTGTTTTTT
once,TRBV5-1,TRBJ2-7,TRBD1,CASSALGQGAYEQYF,TGCGCCAGCAGCGCACTGGGACAGGGGGCCTACGAGCAGTACTTC
.,TRBV6-1,TRBJ2-7,TRBD2,CASSESRGSGTSYEQYF,TGTGCCAGCAGTGAATCACGGGGTAGCGGGACATCCTACGAGCAGTACTTC
.,TRBV19,TRBJ2-4,.,CASSQGHLNIQYF,TGTGCCAGTAGCCAAGGACACCTAAACATTCAGTACTTC
.,TRBV28,TRBJ2-3,TRBD2,CATSGSWEGTDTQYF,TGTGCCACGAGCGGGAGTTGGGAAGGCACAGATACGCAGTATTTT
.,TRBV7-6,TRBJ2-5,.,CASSLRLTGVETQYF,TGTGCCAGCAGCTTACGCTTAACGGGAGTGGAGACCCAGTACTTC
.,TRBV28,TRBJ1-6,.,CASSLGLSNSPLHF,TGTGCCAGCAGTTTGGGACTGAGTAATTCACCCCTCCACTTT
once,TRBV2,TRBJ2-7,TRBD2,CASRLPRLAGDKLDSDEQYF,TGTGCCAGCAGACTTCCACGACTAGCGGGAGATAAGCTGGATTCGGACGAGCAGTACTTC
.,TRBV5-3,TRBJ1-1,TRBD1,CARSLGGTGVWSTEAFF,TGTGCCAGAAGCTTGGGCGGGACAGGGGTGTGGAGCACTGAAGCTTTCTTT
.,TRBV18,TRBJ1-1,.,CASSLRTEAFF,TGTGCCAGCTCCCTCCGGACTGAAGCTTTCTTT
.,TRBV4-1,TRBJ1-3,.,CASSQGRASGNTIYF,TGCGCCAGCAGCCAAGGCAGGGCGTCTGGAAACACCATATATTTT
.,TRBV27,TRBJ2-7,TRBD2,CASSLATGGVSYEQYF,TGTGCCAGCAGTTTGGCTACGGGGGGGGTATCCTACGAGCAGTACTTC
.,TRBV6-1,TRBJ2-7,.,CASSEADRRPYEQYF,TGTGCCAGCAGTGAAGCTGACAGGCGGCCCTACGAGCAGTACTTC
.,TRBV27,TRBJ2-3,TRBD2,CASSPGLAGFGTQYF,TGTGCCAGCAGCCCGGGACTAGCGGGATTTGGTACGCAGTATTTT
.,TRBV7-9,TRBJ1-2,TRBD1,CASSLTGGSGYTF,TGTGCCAGCAGCTTGACAGGGGGCTCTGGCTACACCTTC
.,TRBV5-1,TRBJ2-1,TRBD2,CASSLAAGGGGEQFF,TGCGCCAGCAGCTTGGCTGCCGGGGGGGGCGGTGAGCAGTTCTTC
.,TRBV10-2,TRBJ2-3,TRBD1,CASSESGTAFPDTQYF,TGCGCCAGCAGTGAGTCCGGGACAGCCTTTCCGGATACGCAGTATTTT
.,TRBV5-4,TRBJ1-1,TRBD1,CASSLQGPIARQEAFF,TGTGCCAGCAGCCTACAGGGGCCTATCGCACGACAAGAAGCTTTCTTT
.,TRBV4-1,TRBJ2-3,TRBD2,CASSQDPGLAGATQYF,TGCGCCAGCAGCCAAGATCCGGGACTAGCGGGAGCTACGCAGTATTTT
.,TRBV11-2,TRBJ1-1,.,CASGQGGMAFF,TGTGCCAGCGGCCAGGGAGGGATGGCTTTCTTT
.,TRBV20-1,TRBJ2-7,.,CSATGHNEQYF,TGCAGTGCTACCGGACATAACGAGCAGTACTTC
.,TRBV7-3,TRBJ2-3,.,CASSPSEGSDTQYF,TGTGCCAGCAGCCCCTCGGAGGGGTCAGATACGCAGTATTTT
.,TRBV9,TRBJ2-3,.,CASSVAVREGGTDTQYF,TGTGCCAGCAGCGTAGCTGTGCGGGAAGGGGGCACAGATACGCAGTATTTT
.,TRBV4-1,TRBJ2-4,TRBD2,CASSQGPSGGLAKNIQYF,TGCGCCAGCAGCCAGGGTCCAAGCGGGGGACTAGCCAAAAACATTCAGTACTTC
once,TRBV11-1,TRBJ2-5,TRBD2,CASSRTSGKVAETQYF,TGTGCCAGCAGCCGGACTAGCGGGAAAGTGGCAGAGACCCAGTACTTC
.,TRBV7-9,TRBJ1-1,TRBD1,CASSPRDRVSEAFF,TGTGCCAGCAGCCCCCGGGACAGGGTCTCTGAAGCTTTCTTT
.,TRBV2,TRBJ2-5,.,CASSEVGALQETQYF,TGTGCCAGCAGTGAAGTAGGGGCCTTACAAGAGACCCAGTACTTC
.,TRBV24-1,TRBJ1-2,.,CATSDLWTAQNYGYTF,TGTGCCACCAGTGATTTGTGGACAGCGCAAAACTATGGCTACACCTTC
once,TRBV6-2/TRBV6-3,TRBJ2-7,TRBD2,CASSSRLAGNYEQYF,TGTGCCAGCAGTTCTCGACTAGCGGGAAACTACGAGCAGTACTTC